These T cell receptor beta chains were read from a single sample in a study of regulatory T cells in long-lasting Graves disease. Using its own MiXCR run on the multiplex PCR reads, TCRdb lists one record per CDR3 protein. The data show fewer than 650,000 distinct CDR3 sequences, about 16% seen once. This sample also appeared in a second study, on T cells in Graves' hyperthyroidism and ophthalmopathy.

The source was peripheral blood mononuclear cells (PBMCs), collected at new diagnosis, from a patient treated with antithyroid drugs. Receptors originate from a young man with Graves disease. CDR3s include the opening cysteine and the closing phenylalanine or tryptophan. A D gene is named only where the DNA matches it firmly. Only part of the rows carry a size: once, few, many, or a class if the clone is expanded.

d_call: NA
v_call: TRBV30
clone_size: many
j_call: TRBJ1-2
cdr3_nt: TGTGCCTGGGTCAAACAGGGACGAGAAGGCTACACCTTC
cdr3_aa: CAWVKQGREGYTF

d_call: NA
v_call: TRBV28
clone_size: many
j_call: TRBJ2-7
cdr3_nt: TGTGCCAGCAGCGCCCGGGCCCCCTACGAGCAGTACTTC
cdr3_aa: CASSARAPYEQYF

d_call: NA
v_call: TRBV12-5
clone_size: NA
j_call: TRBJ2-7
cdr3_nt: TGTGCTAGTGGTTTGGGGCGACAGGTGGTCGAGCAGTACTTC
cdr3_aa: CASGLGRQVVEQYF

d_call: TRBD2
v_call: TRBV18
clone_size: NA
j_call: TRBJ2-3
cdr3_nt: TGTGCCAGCTCACCATCGGTAGCGGGAGATACGCAGTATTTT
cdr3_aa: CASSPSVAGDTQYF

d_call: NA
v_call: TRBV6-1
clone_size: many
j_call: TRBJ2-1
cdr3_nt: TGTGCCAGCAGTACCGGAATTGAGCAGTTCTTC
cdr3_aa: CASSTGIEQFF

d_call: NA
v_call: TRBV7-9
clone_size: many
j_call: TRBJ2-5
cdr3_nt: TGTGCCAGCAGCCCCGCCGGGGGCTTACAAGAGACCCAGTACTTC
cdr3_aa: CASSPAGGLQETQYF

d_call: TRBD2
v_call: TRBV3-1
clone_size: many
j_call: TRBJ2-1
cdr3_nt: TGTGCCAGCAGCCATAGGACTAGCGGGTACAATGAGCAGTTCTTC
cdr3_aa: CASSHRTSGYNEQFF

d_call: TRBD1
v_call: TRBV12-3/TRBV12-4
clone_size: NA
j_call: TRBJ1-4
cdr3_nt: TGTGCCAGCAGCTACCGACCCACAGGGGGCGGGAAGGAAAAACTGTTTTTT
cdr3_aa: CASSYRPTGGGKEKLFF

d_call: TRBD2
v_call: TRBV4-1
clone_size: NA
j_call: TRBJ2-4
cdr3_nt: TGCGCCAGCAGCCAAGAAGGGTCTAGCGGGAGATTGAACATTCAGTACTTC
cdr3_aa: CASSQEGSSGRLNIQYF

d_call: NA
v_call: TRBV30
clone_size: many
j_call: TRBJ2-3
cdr3_nt: TGTGCCTGGAGCCACCCGCGGGACACACGGGATACGCAGTATTTT
cdr3_aa: CAWSHPRDTRDTQYF

d_call: NA
v_call: TRBV19
clone_size: NA
j_call: TRBJ2-3
cdr3_nt: TGTGCCAGTAGTATAGATGGACACTCAGATACGCAGTATTTT
cdr3_aa: CASSIDGHSDTQYF

d_call: NA
v_call: TRBV20-1
clone_size: many
j_call: TRBJ2-7
cdr3_nt: TGCAGTGCTGACGACAGGACCAACTCATACGAGCAGTACTTC
cdr3_aa: CSADDRTNSYEQYF

d_call: TRBD2
v_call: TRBV6-1
clone_size: many
j_call: TRBJ2-3
cdr3_nt: TGTGCCAGCAGTGAATTCGTGACTAGCGGATACACAGATACGCAGTATTTT
cdr3_aa: CASSEFVTSGYTDTQYF

d_call: NA
v_call: TRBV20-1
clone_size: few
j_call: TRBJ2-7
cdr3_nt: TGCAGTGCTAGAGCTTCAAGGGGAAACTACGAGCAGTACTTC
cdr3_aa: CSARASRGNYEQYF

d_call: NA
v_call: TRBV12-5
clone_size: NA
j_call: TRBJ2-7
cdr3_nt: TGTGCTAGTGGTTTATCCGGGAGCTACGAGCAGTACTTC
cdr3_aa: CASGLSGSYEQYF

d_call: NA
v_call: TRBV18
clone_size: few
j_call: TRBJ1-5
cdr3_nt: TGTGCCAGCTCACCAGGAATGGATCAGCCCCAGCATTTT
cdr3_aa: CASSPGMDQPQHF

d_call: NA
v_call: TRBV7-3
clone_size: NA
j_call: TRBJ2-5
cdr3_nt: TGTGCCAGCAACAACCTTGGGGAGACCCAGTACTTC
cdr3_aa: CASNNLGETQYF

d_call: NA
v_call: TRBV27
clone_size: few
j_call: TRBJ1-5
cdr3_nt: TGTGCCAGCAGTTTATGGGGTGGGGTCAGCAATCAGCCCCAGCATTTT
cdr3_aa: CASSLWGGVSNQPQHF

d_call: TRBD2
v_call: TRBV11-2
clone_size: many
j_call: TRBJ2-5
cdr3_nt: TGTGCCAGCAGCTTAGAGGTAGCGGGGTTACAAGAGACCCAGTACTTC
cdr3_aa: CASSLEVAGLQETQYF

d_call: NA
v_call: TRBV6-2/TRBV6-3
clone_size: NA
j_call: TRBJ1-6
cdr3_nt: TGTGCCTGCGGGGCAGACTATAATTCACCCCTCCACTTT
cdr3_aa: CACGADYNSPLHF

d_call: TRBD1
v_call: TRBV2
clone_size: many
j_call: TRBJ1-5
cdr3_nt: TGTGCCAGCAGACAGGGGGTCGGTCAGCCCCAGCATTTT
cdr3_aa: CASRQGVGQPQHF

d_call: NA
v_call: TRBV6-5
clone_size: NA
j_call: TRBJ2-2
cdr3_nt: TGTGCCAGCAGTTACGGCGGGCGCACCGGGGAGCTGTTTTTT
cdr3_aa: CASSYGGRTGELFF

d_call: NA
v_call: TRBV10-2
clone_size: many
j_call: TRBJ2-3
cdr3_nt: TGCGCCAGCAGTGATATGGGCGGGAGCACAGATACGCAGTATTTT
cdr3_aa: CASSDMGGSTDTQYF

d_call: TRBD1
v_call: TRBV19
clone_size: NA
j_call: TRBJ2-7
cdr3_nt: TGTGCCTGTTCACAGGGGTACGAGCAGTACTTC
cdr3_aa: CACSQGYEQYF

d_call: TRBD2
v_call: TRBV5-1
clone_size: many
j_call: TRBJ2-3
cdr3_nt: TGCGCCAGCAGCTCACCGGGACTAGCGGGAGCCGCAGATACGCAGTATTTT
cdr3_aa: CASSSPGLAGAADTQYF

d_call: TRBD2
v_call: TRBV5-1
clone_size: few
j_call: TRBJ2-3
cdr3_nt: TGCGCCAGCAGCTTGGAATCGGGAGGAGCCACAGATACGCAGTATTTT
cdr3_aa: CASSLESGGATDTQYF

d_call: TRBD1
v_call: TRBV20-1
clone_size: NA
j_call: TRBJ1-2
cdr3_nt: TGCAGTGCCCCGGACAGGGGGCACTATGGCTACACCTTC
cdr3_aa: CSAPDRGHYGYTF

d_call: NA
v_call: TRBV5-4
clone_size: NA
j_call: TRBJ1-2
cdr3_nt: TGTGCCAGCAGCTTGGGTAGTGTTAACTATGGCTACACCTTC
cdr3_aa: CASSLGSVNYGYTF

d_call: TRBD1
v_call: TRBV7-3
clone_size: many
j_call: TRBJ1-5
cdr3_nt: TGTGCCAGCAGCTTGAGCCAGGGGGGAGGTCAGCCCCAGCATTTT
cdr3_aa: CASSLSQGGGQPQHF

d_call: NA
v_call: TRBV19
clone_size: NA
j_call: TRBJ1-3
cdr3_nt: TGTGCCAGTAGAAGTGTTGGGGCTGGAAACACCATATATTTT
cdr3_aa: CASRSVGAGNTIYF

d_call: TRBD2
v_call: TRBV27
clone_size: few
j_call: TRBJ2-1
cdr3_nt: TGTGCCAGCAGACATGAGCGGGGGGCCTACAATGAGCAGTTCTTC
cdr3_aa: CASRHERGAYNEQFF

d_call: NA
v_call: TRBV6-1
clone_size: NA
j_call: TRBJ2-1
cdr3_nt: TGTGCCAGCAGTCTATCGGGAGCGCGCAATGAGCAGTTCTTC
cdr3_aa: CASSLSGARNEQFF

d_call: NA
v_call: TRBV20-1
clone_size: few
j_call: TRBJ2-1
cdr3_nt: TGCAGTGCTAGATTGTTGGTTAGCGGAGAAAACTACAATGAGCAGTTCTTC
cdr3_aa: CSARLLVSGENYNEQFF

d_call: NA
v_call: TRBV6-1
clone_size: NA
j_call: TRBJ1-5
cdr3_nt: TGTGCCAGCAGAGAGACGGAGTTGTATCAGCCCCAGCATTTT
cdr3_aa: CASRETELYQPQHF

d_call: TRBD1
v_call: TRBV19
clone_size: few
j_call: TRBJ2-7
cdr3_nt: TGTGCCAGTAGTATAGCGGGACAGGGCCCCTACGAGCAGTACTTC
cdr3_aa: CASSIAGQGPYEQYF

d_call: NA
v_call: TRBV7-9
clone_size: NA
j_call: TRBJ1-2
cdr3_nt: TGTGCCAGCAGCTTAATAGGGCGGGGGAACTATGGCTACACCTTC
cdr3_aa: CASSLIGRGNYGYTF

d_call: NA
v_call: TRBV30
clone_size: many
j_call: TRBJ2-1
cdr3_nt: TGTGCCTGGAGCCCCACCTACAATGAGCAGTTCTTC
cdr3_aa: CAWSPTYNEQFF

d_call: TRBD2
v_call: TRBV5-1
clone_size: NA
j_call: TRBJ2-1
cdr3_nt: TGCGCCAGCAGCTTAGTAGGTCGGACTAGTCTCGACAATGAGCAGTTCTTC
cdr3_aa: CASSLVGRTSLDNEQFF

d_call: TRBD2
v_call: TRBV13
clone_size: few
j_call: TRBJ2-1
cdr3_nt: TGTGCCAGCAGCCACGGACTAGCGGACAATGAGCAGTTCTTC
cdr3_aa: CASSHGLADNEQFF

d_call: NA
v_call: TRBV28
clone_size: many
j_call: TRBJ1-4
cdr3_nt: TGTGCCAGCAGGATGACAGTTGCAACTAATGAAAAACTGTTTTTT
cdr3_aa: CASRMTVATNEKLFF

d_call: TRBD1
v_call: TRBV12-3/TRBV12-4
clone_size: many
j_call: TRBJ2-2
cdr3_nt: TGTGCCAGCAGTTTAACAGGGGCCGGGGAGCTGTTTTTT
cdr3_aa: CASSLTGAGELFF

d_call: NA
v_call: TRBV19
clone_size: many
j_call: TRBJ2-7
cdr3_nt: TGTGCCAGTAGTAATGGGCGCTCCTACGAGCAGTACTTC
cdr3_aa: CASSNGRSYEQYF

d_call: NA
v_call: TRBV5-1
clone_size: many
j_call: TRBJ2-3
cdr3_nt: TGCGCCAGCAGCTTATTAGCGGTCCCCACAGATACGCAGTATTTT
cdr3_aa: CASSLLAVPTDTQYF

d_call: NA
v_call: TRBV15
clone_size: many
j_call: TRBJ1-1
cdr3_nt: TGTGCCACCAGCAGAGATGGTGAAACAGAAGCTTTCTTT
cdr3_aa: CATSRDGETEAFF

d_call: NA
v_call: TRBV7-9
clone_size: many
j_call: TRBJ2-1
cdr3_nt: TGTGCCAGCAGCCCCCGTTTAATAGCTAAAGCTTACAATGAGCAGTTCTTC
cdr3_aa: CASSPRLIAKAYNEQFF

d_call: NA
v_call: TRBV14
clone_size: NA
j_call: TRBJ1-4
cdr3_nt: TGTGCCAGCAGCCAAGAATGGGGGACTAATGAAAAACTGTTTTTT
cdr3_aa: CASSQEWGTNEKLFF

d_call: NA
v_call: TRBV27
clone_size: many
j_call: TRBJ1-1
cdr3_nt: TGTGCCAGCAGACAGGGAGGCACTGAAGCTTTCTTT
cdr3_aa: CASRQGGTEAFF

d_call: NA
v_call: TRBV20-1
clone_size: NA
j_call: TRBJ2-7
cdr3_nt: TGCGGTGCACCCATCCCCGGCAGGGCTTCTTACGAGCAGTACTTC
cdr3_aa: CGAPIPGRASYEQYF

d_call: NA
v_call: TRBV28
clone_size: few
j_call: TRBJ1-2
cdr3_nt: TGTGCCAGCAGTCTCCGGGTAGCTAACTATGGCTACACCTTC
cdr3_aa: CASSLRVANYGYTF

d_call: NA
v_call: TRBV29-1
clone_size: NA
j_call: TRBJ2-7
cdr3_nt: TGCAGCGTTGAAGACGCCGAAGGCTTGGGGGAGCAGTACTTC
cdr3_aa: CSVEDAEGLGEQYF

d_call: TRBD2
v_call: TRBV20-1
clone_size: NA
j_call: TRBJ2-3
cdr3_nt: TGCAGTGCTAGAGACCGGACTAGCGGGAGTAGCACAGATACGCAGTATTTT
cdr3_aa: CSARDRTSGSSTDTQYF

d_call: TRBD1
v_call: TRBV5-1
clone_size: many
j_call: TRBJ2-1
cdr3_nt: TGCGCCAGCAGCGGGGGACAGGGGGCCTACAATGAGCAGTTCTTC
cdr3_aa: CASSGGQGAYNEQFF

d_call: NA
v_call: TRBV11-3
clone_size: many
j_call: TRBJ2-1
cdr3_nt: TGTGCCAGCAGCTTAGGAGGGGCAGTACCCTACAATGAGCAGTTCTTC
cdr3_aa: CASSLGGAVPYNEQFF

d_call: TRBD2
v_call: TRBV27
clone_size: NA
j_call: TRBJ2-7
cdr3_nt: TGTGCCAGCAGTTTATATCGACTAGCGGGAACCTACGAGCAGTACTTC
cdr3_aa: CASSLYRLAGTYEQYF

d_call: TRBD1
v_call: TRBV29-1
clone_size: NA
j_call: TRBJ2-7
cdr3_nt: TGCAGCGTTCATAAACCCGGACAGGCGCCCGAGCAGTACTTC
cdr3_aa: CSVHKPGQAPEQYF

d_call: TRBD1
v_call: TRBV9
clone_size: NA
j_call: TRBJ2-7
cdr3_nt: TGTGCCAGCAGCCTAGGGGGACAGCCCCTTAGCGAGCAGTACTTC
cdr3_aa: CASSLGGQPLSEQYF

d_call: TRBD2
v_call: TRBV20-1
clone_size: many
j_call: TRBJ2-7
cdr3_nt: TGCAGTGCTAGAATGGGGACTAGTCTTCACGAGCAGTACTTC
cdr3_aa: CSARMGTSLHEQYF

d_call: TRBD1
v_call: TRBV27
clone_size: many
j_call: TRBJ1-4
cdr3_nt: TGTGCCAGCACCGCAGCAGGGGGCCTGGGAACTAATGAAAAACTGTTTTTT
cdr3_aa: CASTAAGGLGTNEKLFF